The TCR beta chain under discussion was sequenced for a study of CD4 T cells in relation to SARS-CoV-2 and coronaviruses. CDR1 is SGHAT and CDR2 is FQNNGV in the germline V gene. Trimming took 0 bases from V and 1 from J, leaving 6 bases between them. The CDR3 is 14 amino acids. This clone was detected a few times. The method was immunoSEQ multiplex PCR; TCRdb's version includes in-frame clones alone and lacks a portion of them. The sample shows 30,000 to 45,000 clones, roughly 90% of them seen only once. The chain links TRBV11-2 to TRBJ2-5; D uncertain. This clonotype originated in an adult with COVID-19. The sequencing input was memory CD4+ T cells from PBMCs. CDR3 region: CASSLDLSQETQYF. CDR3 bases: TGTGCCAGCAGCTTAGACCTATCCCAAGAGACCCAGTACTTC. The full variable domain, with the rest looked up from reference TRBV11-2 and TRBJ2-5, is EAGVAQSPRYKIIEKRQSVAFWCNPISGHATLYWYQQILGQGPKLLIQFQNNGVVDDSQLPKDRFSAERLKGVDSTLKIQPAKLEDSAVYLCASSLDLSQETQYFGPGTRLLVL.